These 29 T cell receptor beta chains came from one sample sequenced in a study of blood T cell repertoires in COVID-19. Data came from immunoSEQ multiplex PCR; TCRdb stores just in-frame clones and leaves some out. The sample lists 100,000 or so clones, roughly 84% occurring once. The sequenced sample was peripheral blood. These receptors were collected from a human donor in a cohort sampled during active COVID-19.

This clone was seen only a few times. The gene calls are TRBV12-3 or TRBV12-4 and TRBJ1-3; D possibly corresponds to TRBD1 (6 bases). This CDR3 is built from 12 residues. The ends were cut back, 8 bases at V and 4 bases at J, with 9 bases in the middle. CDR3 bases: TGTGCCAGCGAGGGGGAGGGAAACACCATATATTTT. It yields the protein CASEGEGNTIYF.

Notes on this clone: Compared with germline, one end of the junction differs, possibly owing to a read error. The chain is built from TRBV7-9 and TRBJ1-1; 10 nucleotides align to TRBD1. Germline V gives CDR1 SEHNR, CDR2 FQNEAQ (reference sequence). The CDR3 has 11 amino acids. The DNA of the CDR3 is TGTGCCAGCAGCTTAGATGGGACAGGGGAATTT. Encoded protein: CASSLDGTGEF.

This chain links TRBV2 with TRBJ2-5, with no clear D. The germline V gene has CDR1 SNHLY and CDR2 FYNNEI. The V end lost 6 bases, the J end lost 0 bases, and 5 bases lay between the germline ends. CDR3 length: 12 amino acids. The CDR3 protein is CASRANQETQYF. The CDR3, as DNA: TGTGCCAGCAGGGCAAACCAAGAGACCCAGTACTTC.

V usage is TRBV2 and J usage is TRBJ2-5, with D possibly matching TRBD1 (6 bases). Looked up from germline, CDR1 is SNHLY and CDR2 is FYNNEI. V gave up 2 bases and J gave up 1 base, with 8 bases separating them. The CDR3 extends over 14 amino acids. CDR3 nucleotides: TGTGCCAGCAGTGAACAGGGGATCCAAGAGACCCAGTACTTC. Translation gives CASSEQGIQETQYF.

The CDR3 DNA follows: TGTGCCAGCAGCTTGGGACACGTTCAGCCCCAGCATTTT. It is translated as CASSLGHVQPQHF. V is TRBV5-6 and J is TRBJ1-5; D not certain. Germline assignment: CDR1 SGHDT and CDR2 YYEEEE. V was cut by 0 bases and J by 6 bases, with 7 bases left in between. This CDR3 spans 13 amino acids.

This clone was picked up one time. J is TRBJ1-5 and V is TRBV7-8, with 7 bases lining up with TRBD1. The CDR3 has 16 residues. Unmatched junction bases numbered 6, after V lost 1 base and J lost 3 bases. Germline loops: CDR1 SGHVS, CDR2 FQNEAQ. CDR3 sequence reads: CASSLVTGDVNQPQHF. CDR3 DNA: TGTGCCAGCAGCTTAGTTACAGGGGACGTCAATCAGCCCCAGCATTTT.

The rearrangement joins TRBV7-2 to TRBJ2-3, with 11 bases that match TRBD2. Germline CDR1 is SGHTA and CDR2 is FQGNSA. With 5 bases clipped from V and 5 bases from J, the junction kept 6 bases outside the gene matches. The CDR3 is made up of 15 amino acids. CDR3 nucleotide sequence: TGTGCCAGCAGCCTCTTAGCGGGGGGGCAAGATACGCAGTATTTT. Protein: CASSLLAGGQDTQYF. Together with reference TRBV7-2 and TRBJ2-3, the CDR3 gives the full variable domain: GAGVSQSPSNKVTEKGKDVELRCDPISGHTALYWYRQSLGQGLEFLIYFQGNSAPDKSGLPSDRFSAERTGGSVSTLTIQRTQQEDSAVYLCASSLLAGGQDTQYFGPGTRLTVL.

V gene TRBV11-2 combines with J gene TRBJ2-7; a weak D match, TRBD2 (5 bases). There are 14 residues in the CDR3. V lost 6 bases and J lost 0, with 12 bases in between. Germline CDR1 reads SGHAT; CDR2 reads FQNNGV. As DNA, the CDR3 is TGTGCCAGCAGGCCCTGGACTGACTCCTACGAGCAGTACTTC. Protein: CASRPWTDSYEQYF.

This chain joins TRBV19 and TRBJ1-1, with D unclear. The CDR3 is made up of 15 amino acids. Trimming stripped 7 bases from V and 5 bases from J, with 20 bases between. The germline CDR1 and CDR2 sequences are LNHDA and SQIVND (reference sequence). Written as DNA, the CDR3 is TGTGCCAGTATCAAAGGGAAGACTTCGGGGACTGAAGCTTTCTTT. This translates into CASIKGKTSGTEAFF.

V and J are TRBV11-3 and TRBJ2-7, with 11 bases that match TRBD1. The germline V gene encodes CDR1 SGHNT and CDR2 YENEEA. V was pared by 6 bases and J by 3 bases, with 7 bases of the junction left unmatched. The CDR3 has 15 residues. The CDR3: CASSLQGTGGYEQYF. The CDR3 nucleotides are TGTGCCAGCAGTTTACAGGGGACAGGGGGCTACGAGCAGTACTTC. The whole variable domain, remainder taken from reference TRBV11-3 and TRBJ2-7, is EAGVVQSPRYKIIEKKQPVAFWCNPISGHNTLYWYLQNLGQGPELLIRYENEEAVDDSQLPKDRFSAERLKGVDSTLKIQPAELGDSAVYLCASSLQGTGGYEQYFGPGTRLTVT.

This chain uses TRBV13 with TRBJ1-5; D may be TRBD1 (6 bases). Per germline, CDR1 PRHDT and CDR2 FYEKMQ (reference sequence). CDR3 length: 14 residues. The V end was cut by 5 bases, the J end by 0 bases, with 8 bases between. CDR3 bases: TGTGCCAGCAGCCGGACAGCTAGCAATCAGCCCCAGCATTTT. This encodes CASSRTASNQPQHF.

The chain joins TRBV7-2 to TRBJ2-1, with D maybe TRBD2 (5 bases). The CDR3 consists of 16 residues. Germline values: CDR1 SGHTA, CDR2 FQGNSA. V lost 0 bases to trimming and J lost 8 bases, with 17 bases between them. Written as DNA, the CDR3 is TGTGCCAGCAGCTTAGCGCCAGGACGGGGAAATTATGAGCAGTTCTTC. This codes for CASSLAPGRGNYEQFF.

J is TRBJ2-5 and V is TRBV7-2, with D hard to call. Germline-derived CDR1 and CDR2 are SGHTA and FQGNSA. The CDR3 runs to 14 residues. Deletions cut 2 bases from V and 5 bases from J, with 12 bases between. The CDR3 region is CASSLPQKRETQYF. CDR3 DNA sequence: TGTGCCAGCAGCTTACCCCAAAAGAGGGAGACCCAGTACTTC.

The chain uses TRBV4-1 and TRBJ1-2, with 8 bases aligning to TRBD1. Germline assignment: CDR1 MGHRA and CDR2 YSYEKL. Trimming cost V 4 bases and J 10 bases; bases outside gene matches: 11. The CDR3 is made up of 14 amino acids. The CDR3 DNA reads TGCGCCAGCAGCCCCCTGGACAGGGAACTTCACTACACCTTC. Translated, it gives CASSPLDRELHYTF.

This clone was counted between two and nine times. The CDR3 DNA is TGTGCCAGCTCACAACTACAGGGGTTCAATCAGCCCCAGCATTTT. Its translation: CASSQLQGFNQPQHF. The rearrangement joins TRBV18 to TRBJ1-5; 7 bases are a match to TRBD1. Germline CDR1 reads KGHSH; CDR2 reads LQKENI. Unmatched junction bases numbered 6, after V lost 4 bases and J lost 3 bases. The CDR3 is 15 residues long.

CDR3 sequence reads: CASSARSGGRAGDTQYF. CDR3 DNA sequence: TGCGCCAGCAGCGCTCGTTCTGGCGGGAGGGCGGGAGATACGCAGTATTTT. The rearrangement links TRBV4-3 to TRBJ2-3, with 9 positions matching TRBD2. Germline CDR1 and CDR2: LGHNA and YSLEER. The ends lost 5 bases at V and 5 bases at J; junction bases unmatched: 14. The CDR3 extends over 17 amino acids.

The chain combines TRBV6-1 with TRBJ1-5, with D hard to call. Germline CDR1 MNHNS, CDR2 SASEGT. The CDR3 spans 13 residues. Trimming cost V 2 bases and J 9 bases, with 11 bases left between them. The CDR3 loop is CASSEISGWPQHF. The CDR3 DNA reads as TGTGCCAGCAGTGAAATATCCGGGTGGCCCCAGCATTTT.

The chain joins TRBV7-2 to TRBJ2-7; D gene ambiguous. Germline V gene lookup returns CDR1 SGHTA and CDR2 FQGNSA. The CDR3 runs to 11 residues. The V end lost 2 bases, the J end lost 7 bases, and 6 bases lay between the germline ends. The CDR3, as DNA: TGTGCCAGCAGCTTAAACAGAGAGCAGTACTTC. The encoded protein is CASSLNREQYF. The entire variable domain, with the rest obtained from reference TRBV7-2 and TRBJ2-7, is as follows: GAGVSQSPSNKVTEKGKDVELRCDPISGHTALYWYRQSLGQGLEFLIYFQGNSAPDKSGLPSDRFSAERTGGSVSTLTIQRTQQEDSAVYLCASSLNREQYFGPGTRLTVT.

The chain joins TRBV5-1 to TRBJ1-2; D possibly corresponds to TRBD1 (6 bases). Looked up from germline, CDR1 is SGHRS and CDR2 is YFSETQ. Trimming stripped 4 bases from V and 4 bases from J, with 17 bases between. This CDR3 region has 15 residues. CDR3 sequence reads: CASSRAEGVAYGYTF. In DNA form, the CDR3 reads TGCGCCAGCAGCCGGGCAGAGGGGGTTGCCTATGGCTACACCTTC.

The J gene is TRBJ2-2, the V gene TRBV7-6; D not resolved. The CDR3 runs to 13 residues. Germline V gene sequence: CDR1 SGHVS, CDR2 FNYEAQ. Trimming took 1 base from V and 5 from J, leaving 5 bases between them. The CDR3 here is CASSLVRTGELFF. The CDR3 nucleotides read TGTGCCAGCAGCTTAGTGAGAACCGGGGAGCTGTTTTTT.

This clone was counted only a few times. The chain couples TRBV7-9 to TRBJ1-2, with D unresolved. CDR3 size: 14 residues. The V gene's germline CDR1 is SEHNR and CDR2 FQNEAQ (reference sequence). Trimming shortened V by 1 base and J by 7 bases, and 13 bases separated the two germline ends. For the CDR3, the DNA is TGTGCCAGCAGCTTAGTTGGAGGGATCAGTGGCTACACCTTC. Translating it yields CASSLVGGISGYTF.

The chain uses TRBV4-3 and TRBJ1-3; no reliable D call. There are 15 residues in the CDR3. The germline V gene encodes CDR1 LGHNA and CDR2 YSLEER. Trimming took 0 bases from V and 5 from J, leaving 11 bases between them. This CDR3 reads CASSQELAIRNTIYF. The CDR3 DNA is TGCGCCAGCAGCCAAGAATTGGCAATTCGAAACACCATATATTTT.

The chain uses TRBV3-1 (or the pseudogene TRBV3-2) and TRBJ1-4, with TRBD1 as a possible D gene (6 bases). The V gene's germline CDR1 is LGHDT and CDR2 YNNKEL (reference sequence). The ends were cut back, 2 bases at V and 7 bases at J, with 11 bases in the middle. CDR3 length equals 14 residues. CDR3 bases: TGTGCCAGCAGCCAACAGGGGTTTGGTGAAAAACTGTTTTTT. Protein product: CASSQQGFGEKLFF.

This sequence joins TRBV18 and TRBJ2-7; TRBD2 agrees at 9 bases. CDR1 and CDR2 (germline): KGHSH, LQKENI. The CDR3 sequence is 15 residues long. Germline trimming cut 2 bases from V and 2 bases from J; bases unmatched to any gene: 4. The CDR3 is CASSPSSGGTYEQYF. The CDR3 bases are TGTGCCAGCTCACCAAGTAGCGGGGGAACCTACGAGCAGTACTTC.

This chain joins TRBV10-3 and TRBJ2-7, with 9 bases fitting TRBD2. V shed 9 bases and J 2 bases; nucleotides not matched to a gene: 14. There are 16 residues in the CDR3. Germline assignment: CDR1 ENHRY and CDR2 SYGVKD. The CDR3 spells CAMSGSTSGGPYEQYF. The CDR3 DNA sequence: TGTGCCATGTCTGGATCAACGAGCGGGGGGCCCTACGAGCAGTACTTC.

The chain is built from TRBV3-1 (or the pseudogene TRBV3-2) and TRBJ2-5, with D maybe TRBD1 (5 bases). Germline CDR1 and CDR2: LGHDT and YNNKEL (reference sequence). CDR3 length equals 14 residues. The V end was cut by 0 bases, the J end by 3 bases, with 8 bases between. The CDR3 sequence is CASSQDHRKETQYF. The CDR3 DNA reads TGTGCCAGCAGCCAAGATCACAGGAAAGAGACCCAGTACTTC.

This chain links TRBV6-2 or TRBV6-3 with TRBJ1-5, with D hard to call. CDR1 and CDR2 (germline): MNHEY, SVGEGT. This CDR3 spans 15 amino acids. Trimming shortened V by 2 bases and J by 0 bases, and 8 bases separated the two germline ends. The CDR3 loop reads CASSYLSLSNQPQHF. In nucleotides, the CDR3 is TGTGCCAGCAGTTACCTGTCCCTTAGCAATCAGCCCCAGCATTTT.

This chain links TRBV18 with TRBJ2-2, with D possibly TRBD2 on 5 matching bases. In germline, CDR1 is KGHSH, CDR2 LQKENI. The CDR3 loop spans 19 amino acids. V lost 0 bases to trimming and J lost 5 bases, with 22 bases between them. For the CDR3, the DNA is TGTGCCAGCTCACCACCTCGAGTACCGGGGAGCTTGGGTACCGGGGAGCTGTTTTTT. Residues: CASSPPRVPGSLGTGELFF.

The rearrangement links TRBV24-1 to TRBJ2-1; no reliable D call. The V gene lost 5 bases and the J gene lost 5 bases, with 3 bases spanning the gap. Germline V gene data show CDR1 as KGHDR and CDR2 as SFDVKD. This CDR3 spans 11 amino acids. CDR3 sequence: CATSANNEQFF. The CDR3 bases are TGTGCCACCAGTGCAAACAATGAGCAGTTCTTC.